One and the same sample provided the 4 T cell receptor beta chains below, sequenced in a study of blood T cells in healthy people across ages. Using a J-beta primer mix together with a sample-barcoded 5' primer, a second PCR was run for 7 to 11 cycles. TCRdb called the 5' RACE reads again in MiXCR, with one record for every CDR3 protein. The sample consists of 850,000 to 950,000 distinct CDR3 sequences, around 30% of them appearing once. Input material: blood. All receptors come from a woman aged 80 or older in good health.

As concerns this clonotype: Sequence at one end of the junction differs from germline and may be a read error. This chain links TRBV7-9 with TRBJ2-1; 7 bases align to TRBD1. The length of the CDR3 is 16 residues. Germline V gene lookup returns CDR1 SEHNR and CDR2 FQNEAQ (reference sequence). CDR3 coding DNA: TGTGCCAACAGCTTAGTGGGACAGCCTACCTACAATGAGCAGTTCTTC. Translation: CANSLVGQPTYNEQFF.

This clonotype was counted many times. The chain has TRBV4-2 and TRBJ1-4; D possibly corresponds to TRBD1 (5 bases). The CDR3 contains 15 residues. V was shortened by 1 base and J by 3 bases, with 9 bases between the two germline ends. Germline V gene data show CDR1 as LGHNA and CDR2 as YNFKEQ. The CDR3 spells CASSQAQASNEKLFF. The CDR3 DNA is TGTGCCAGCAGCCAAGCACAGGCCTCTAATGAAAAACTGTTTTTT.

This clonotype occurred many times. The rearrangement links TRBV6-2 or TRBV6-3 to TRBJ2-1; 10 positions match TRBD2. V shed 6 bases and J 2 bases; nucleotides not matched to a gene: 4. Germline V gene sequence: CDR1 MNHEY, CDR2 SVGEGT. This CDR3 comprises 15 residues. The DNA of the CDR3 is TGTGCCAGCAGGCAAACTAGCGGGACCTACAATGAGCAGTTCTTC. Its translation is CASRQTSGTYNEQFF.

This clonotype was observed at least ten times. The chain uses TRBV20-1 and TRBJ2-1; 13 nucleotides match TRBD2. The V segment lost 5 bases and the J segment 6 bases; nucleotides outside the gene matches: 10. The CDR3 length is 16 residues. Germline V gene data show CDR1 as DFQATT and CDR2 as SNEGSKA (reference sequence). DNA for the CDR3: TGCAGTGCTCTGACTAGCGGGGGGATGTGGTCCAATGAGCAGTTCTTC. Protein: CSALTSGGMWSNEQFF.